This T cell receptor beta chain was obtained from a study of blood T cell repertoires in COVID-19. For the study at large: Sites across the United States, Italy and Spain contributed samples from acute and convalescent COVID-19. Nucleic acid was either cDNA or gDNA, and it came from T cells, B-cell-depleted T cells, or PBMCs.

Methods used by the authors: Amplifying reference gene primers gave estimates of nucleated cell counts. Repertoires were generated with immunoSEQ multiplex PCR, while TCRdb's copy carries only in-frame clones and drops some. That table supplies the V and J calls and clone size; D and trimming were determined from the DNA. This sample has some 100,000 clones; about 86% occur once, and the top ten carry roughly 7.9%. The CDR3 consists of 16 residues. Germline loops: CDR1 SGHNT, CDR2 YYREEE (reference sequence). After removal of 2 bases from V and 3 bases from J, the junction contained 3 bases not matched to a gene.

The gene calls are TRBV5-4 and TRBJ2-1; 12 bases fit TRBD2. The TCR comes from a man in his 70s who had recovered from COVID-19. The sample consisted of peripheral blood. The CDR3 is CASSLLAGGGYNEQFF. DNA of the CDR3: TGTGCCAGCAGCTTACTAGCGGGAGGAGGCTACAATGAGCAGTTCTTC.